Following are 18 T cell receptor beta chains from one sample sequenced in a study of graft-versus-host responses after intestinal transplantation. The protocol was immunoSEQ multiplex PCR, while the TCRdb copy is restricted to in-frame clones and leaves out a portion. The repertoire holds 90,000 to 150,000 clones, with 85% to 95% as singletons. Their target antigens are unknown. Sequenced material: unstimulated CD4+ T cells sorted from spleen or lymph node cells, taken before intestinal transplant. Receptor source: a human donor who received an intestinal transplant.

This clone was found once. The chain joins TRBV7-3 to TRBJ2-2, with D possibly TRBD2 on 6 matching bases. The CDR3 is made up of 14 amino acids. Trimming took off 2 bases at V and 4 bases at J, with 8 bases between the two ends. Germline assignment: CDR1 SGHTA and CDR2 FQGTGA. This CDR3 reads CASSLGGITGELFF. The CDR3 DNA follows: TGTGCCAGCAGCTTAGGAGGGATCACCGGGGAGCTGTTTTTT. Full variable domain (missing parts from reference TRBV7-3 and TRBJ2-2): GAGVSQTPSNKVTEKGKYVELRCDPISGHTALYWYRQSLGQGPEFLIYFQGTGAADDSGLPNDRFFAVRPEGSVSTLKIQRTERGDSAVYLCASSLGGITGELFFGEGSRLTVL.

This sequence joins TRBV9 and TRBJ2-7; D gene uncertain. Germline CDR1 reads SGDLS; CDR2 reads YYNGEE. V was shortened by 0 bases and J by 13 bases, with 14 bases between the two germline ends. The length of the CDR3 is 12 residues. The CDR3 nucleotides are TGTGCCAGCAGCGTAGATGGTGCAGTCAGATACTTC. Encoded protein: CASSVDGAVRYF.

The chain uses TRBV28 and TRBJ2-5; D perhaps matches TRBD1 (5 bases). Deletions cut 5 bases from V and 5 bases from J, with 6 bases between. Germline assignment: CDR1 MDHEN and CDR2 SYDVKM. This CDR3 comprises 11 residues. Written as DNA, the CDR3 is TGTGCCAGCAGTAAGGGGGAGACCCAGTACTTC. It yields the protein CASSKGETQYF.

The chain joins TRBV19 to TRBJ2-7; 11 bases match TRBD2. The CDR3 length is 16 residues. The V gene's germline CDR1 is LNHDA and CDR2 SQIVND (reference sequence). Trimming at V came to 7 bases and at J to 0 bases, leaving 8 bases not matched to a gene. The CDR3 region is CASTKKLAGDSYEQYF. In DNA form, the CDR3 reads TGTGCCAGTACTAAAAAACTAGCGGGAGACTCCTACGAGCAGTACTTC.

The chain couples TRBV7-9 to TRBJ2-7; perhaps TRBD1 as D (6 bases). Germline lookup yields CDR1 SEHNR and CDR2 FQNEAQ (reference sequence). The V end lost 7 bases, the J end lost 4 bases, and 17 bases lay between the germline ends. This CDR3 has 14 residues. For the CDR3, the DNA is TGTGCCAGCACGGCACCAACAGGGATATACGAGCAGTACTTC. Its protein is CASTAPTGIYEQYF.

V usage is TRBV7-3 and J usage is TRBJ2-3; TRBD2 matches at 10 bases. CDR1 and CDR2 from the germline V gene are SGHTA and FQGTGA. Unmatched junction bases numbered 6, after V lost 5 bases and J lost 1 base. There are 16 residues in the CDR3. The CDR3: CASSVLGTSGTDTQYF. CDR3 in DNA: TGTGCCAGCAGCGTACTTGGGACTAGCGGCACAGATACGCAGTATTTT. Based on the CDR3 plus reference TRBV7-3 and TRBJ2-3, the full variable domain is GAGVSQTPSNKVTEKGKYVELRCDPISGHTALYWYRQSLGQGPEFLIYFQGTGAADDSGLPNDRFFAVRPEGSVSTLKIQRTERGDSAVYLCASSVLGTSGTDTQYFGPGTRLTVL.

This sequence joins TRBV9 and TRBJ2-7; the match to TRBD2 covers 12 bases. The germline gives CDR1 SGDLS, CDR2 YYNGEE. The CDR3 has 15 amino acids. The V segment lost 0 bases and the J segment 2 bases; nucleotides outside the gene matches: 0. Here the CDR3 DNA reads TGTGCCAGCAGCGTAGGGACTAGCGGGGCCTACGAGCAGTACTTC. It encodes CASSVGTSGAYEQYF.

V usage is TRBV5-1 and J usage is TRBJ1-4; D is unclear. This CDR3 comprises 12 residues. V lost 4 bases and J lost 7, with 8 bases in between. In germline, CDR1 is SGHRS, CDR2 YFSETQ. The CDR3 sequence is CASSPLGEKLFF. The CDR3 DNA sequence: TGCGCCAGCAGCCCCCTAGGTGAAAAACTGTTTTTT.

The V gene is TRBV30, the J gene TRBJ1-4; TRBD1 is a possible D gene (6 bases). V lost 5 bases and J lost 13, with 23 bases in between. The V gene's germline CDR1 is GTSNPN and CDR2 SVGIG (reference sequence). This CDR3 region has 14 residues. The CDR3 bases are TGTGCCTGGGCAAGACAGGCCCAAATGAAGGGACTGTTTTTT. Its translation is CAWARQAQMKGLFF.

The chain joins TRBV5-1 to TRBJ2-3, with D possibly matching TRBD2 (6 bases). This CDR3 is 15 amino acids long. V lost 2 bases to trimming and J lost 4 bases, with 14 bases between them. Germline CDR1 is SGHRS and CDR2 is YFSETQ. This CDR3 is CASSFAGLLSDTQYF. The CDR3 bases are TGCGCCAGCAGCTTTGCGGGATTATTATCAGATACGCAGTATTTT.

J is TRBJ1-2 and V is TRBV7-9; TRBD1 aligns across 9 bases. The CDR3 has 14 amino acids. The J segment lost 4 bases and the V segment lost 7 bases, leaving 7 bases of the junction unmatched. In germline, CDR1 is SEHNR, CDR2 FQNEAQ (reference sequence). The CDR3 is CASNGDRVGYGYTF. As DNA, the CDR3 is TGTGCCAGCAATGGGGACAGGGTAGGCTATGGCTACACCTTC.

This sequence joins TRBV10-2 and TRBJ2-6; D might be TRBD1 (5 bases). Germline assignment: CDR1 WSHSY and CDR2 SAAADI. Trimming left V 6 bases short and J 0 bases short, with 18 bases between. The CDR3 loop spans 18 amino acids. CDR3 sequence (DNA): TGCGCCAGCAGCCCAGCAACAGGAATCCTCTCTGGGGCCAACGTCCTGACTTTC. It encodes CASSPATGILSGANVLTF.

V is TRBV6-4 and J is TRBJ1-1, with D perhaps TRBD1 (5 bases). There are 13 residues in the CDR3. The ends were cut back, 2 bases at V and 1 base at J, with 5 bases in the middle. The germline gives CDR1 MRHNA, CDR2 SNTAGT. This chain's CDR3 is CASSDTGNTEAFF. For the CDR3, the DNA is TGTGCCAGCAGTGACACAGGGAACACTGAAGCTTTCTTT.

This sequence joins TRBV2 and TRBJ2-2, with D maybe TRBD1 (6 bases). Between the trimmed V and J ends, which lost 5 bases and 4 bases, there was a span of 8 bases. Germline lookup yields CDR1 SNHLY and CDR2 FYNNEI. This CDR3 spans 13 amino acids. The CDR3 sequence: CASSPRGTGELFF. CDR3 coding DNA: TGTGCCAGCAGTCCCAGGGGCACCGGGGAGCTGTTTTTT.

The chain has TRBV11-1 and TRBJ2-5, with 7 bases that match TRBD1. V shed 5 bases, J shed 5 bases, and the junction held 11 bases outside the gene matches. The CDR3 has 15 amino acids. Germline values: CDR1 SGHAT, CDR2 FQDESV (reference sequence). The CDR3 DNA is TGTGCCAGCAGCACAGGGGACACCTCCAGGGAGACCCAGTACTTC. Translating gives CASSTGDTSRETQYF. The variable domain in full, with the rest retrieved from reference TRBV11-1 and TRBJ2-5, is EAEVAQSPRYKITEKSQAVAFWCDPISGHATLYWYRQILGQGPELLVQFQDESVVDDSQLPKDRFSAERLKGVDSTLKIQPAELGDSAMYLCASSTGDTSRETQYFGPGTRLLVL.

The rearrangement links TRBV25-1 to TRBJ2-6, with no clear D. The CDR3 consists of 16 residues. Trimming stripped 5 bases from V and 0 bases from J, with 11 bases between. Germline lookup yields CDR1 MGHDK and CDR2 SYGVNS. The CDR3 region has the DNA TGTGCCAGCAGTACATCATGGGGCTCTGGGGCCAACGTCCTGACTTTC. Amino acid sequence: CASSTSWGSGANVLTF.

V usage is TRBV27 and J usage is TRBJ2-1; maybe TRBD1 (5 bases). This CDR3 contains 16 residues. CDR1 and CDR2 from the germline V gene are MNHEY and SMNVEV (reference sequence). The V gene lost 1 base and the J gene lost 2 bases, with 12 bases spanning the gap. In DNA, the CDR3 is TGTGCCAGCAGTTTATTGGGGCAGGGCACCTACAATGAGCAGTTCTTC. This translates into CASSLLGQGTYNEQFF.

CDR3 sequence reads: CASSLGGRSSYEQYF. The CDR3 DNA reads as TGTGCCAGCAGCTTGGGGGGACGGTCCTCCTACGAGCAGTACTTC. The gene calls are TRBV5-4 and TRBJ2-7; D assignment may be TRBD1 or TRBD2 (5 bases each). Trimming shortened V by 0 bases and J by 0 bases, and 10 bases separated the two germline ends. CDR1 and CDR2 from the germline V gene are SGHNT and YYREEE (reference sequence). This CDR3 is built from 15 residues. Combining the CDR3 with reference TRBV5-4 and TRBJ2-7 gives the whole variable domain ETGVTQSPTHLIKTRGQQVTLRCSSQSGHNTVSWYQQALGQGPQFIFQYYREEENGRGNFPPRFSGLQFPNYSSELNVNALELDDSALYLCASSLGGRSSYEQYFGPGTRLTVT.